Listed below are T cell receptor beta chains from one sample, sequenced in a study of blood T cell repertoires in COVID-19. Repertoires were generated with immunoSEQ multiplex PCR, while TCRdb's copy carries only in-frame clones and drops some. Found here are about 91,000 clones, roughly 82% of them singletons; the top ten hold approximately 6.7%. Sequences were obtained from peripheral blood. Receptor source: a man aged 45-60 years with active or convalescent COVID-19. CDR3s include the opening cysteine and the closing phenylalanine or tryptophan. The D gene is left open where the match is weak. Part of the rows lack a size; the others show once, few, many or a class for expanded clones.

D gene	V gene	J gene	clone size	CDR3 DNA	CDR3 protein
TRBD1	TRBV25-1	TRBJ2-1	-	TGTGCCAGCAGTGAGACAGGGTGGGACGAGCAGTTCTTC	CASSETGWDEQFF
TRBD1	TRBV2	TRBJ2-5	-	TGTGCCAGCAGCGAGACAGGGGTGCGGGAGACCCAGTACTTC	CASSETGVRETQYF
-	TRBV28	TRBJ1-2	-	TGTGCCAGCAGTCCCAACAGGGACTATGGCTACACCTTC	CASSPNRDYGYTF
-	TRBV5-4	TRBJ1-6	few	TGTGCCAGCAGCGAGGTTCCAGGGACTACTGGTTCACCCCTCCACTTT	CASSEVPGTTGSPLHF
TRBD1	TRBV7-8	TRBJ2-7	-	TGTGCCAGCAGCCCGATGGGACAGGGGAACGAGCAGTACTTC	CASSPMGQGNEQYF
TRBD1	TRBV24-1	TRBJ2-1	-	TGTGCCACCAGCTCAGGGGGATATGAGCAGTTCTTC	CATSSGGYEQFF
TRBD1	TRBV30	TRBJ2-7	-	TGTGCCTGGAGTAAGAAGACAGGGGTTTTCCACGAGCAGTACTTC	CAWSKKTGVFHEQYF
TRBD1	TRBV6-6	TRBJ1-3	-	TGTGCCAGCAGCCAGGGACAGGGACCAGGAAACACCATATATTTT	CASSQGQGPGNTIYF
TRBD1	TRBV28	TRBJ2-2	-	TGTGCCAGCAGTGCACCGGGACAGGGGACCGGGGAGCTGTTTTTT	CASSAPGQGTGELFF
TRBD1	TRBV7-2	TRBJ2-3	-	TGTGCCAGCAGTTCCCCGGGACAGGGGGCGCGGGATACGCAGTATTTT	CASSSPGQGARDTQYF
-	TRBV19	TRBJ1-3	once	TGTGCCAGTAGTGCCAATCTAAACTCTGGAAACACCATATATTTT	CASSANLNSGNTIYF